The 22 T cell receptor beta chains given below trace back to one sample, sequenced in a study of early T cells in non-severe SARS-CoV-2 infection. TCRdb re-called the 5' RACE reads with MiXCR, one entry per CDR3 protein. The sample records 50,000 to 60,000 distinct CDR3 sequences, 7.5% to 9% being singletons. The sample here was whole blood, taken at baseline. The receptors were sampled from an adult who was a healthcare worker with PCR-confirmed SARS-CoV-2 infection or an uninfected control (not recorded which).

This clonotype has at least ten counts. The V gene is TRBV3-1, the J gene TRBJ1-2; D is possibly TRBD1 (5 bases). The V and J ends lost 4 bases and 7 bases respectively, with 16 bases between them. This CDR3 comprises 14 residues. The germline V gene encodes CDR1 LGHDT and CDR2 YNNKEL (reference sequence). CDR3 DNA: TGTGCCAGCAGCCTTCGACAGTCAATGCGTGGCTACACCTTC. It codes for CASSLRQSMRGYTF. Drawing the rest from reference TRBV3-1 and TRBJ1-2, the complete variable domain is DTAVSQTPKYLVTQMGNDKSIKCEQNLGHDTMYWYKQDSKKFLKIMFSYNNKELIINETVPNRFSPKSPDKAHLNLHINSLELGDSAVYFCASSLRQSMRGYTFGSGTRLTVV.

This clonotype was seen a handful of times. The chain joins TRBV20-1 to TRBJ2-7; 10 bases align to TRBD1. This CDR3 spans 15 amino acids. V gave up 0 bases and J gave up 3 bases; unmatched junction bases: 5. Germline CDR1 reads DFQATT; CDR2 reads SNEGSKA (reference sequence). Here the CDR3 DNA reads TGCAGTGCTAGAGATCCGGACAGGGGGGACTACGAGCAGTACTTC. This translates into CSARDPDRGDYEQYF.

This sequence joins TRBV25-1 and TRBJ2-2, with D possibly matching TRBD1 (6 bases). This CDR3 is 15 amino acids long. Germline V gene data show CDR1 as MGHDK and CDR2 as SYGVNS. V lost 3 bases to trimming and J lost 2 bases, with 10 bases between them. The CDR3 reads CASSDTGKNTGELFF. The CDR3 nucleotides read TGTGCCAGCAGTGACACAGGGAAAAACACCGGGGAGCTGTTTTTT.

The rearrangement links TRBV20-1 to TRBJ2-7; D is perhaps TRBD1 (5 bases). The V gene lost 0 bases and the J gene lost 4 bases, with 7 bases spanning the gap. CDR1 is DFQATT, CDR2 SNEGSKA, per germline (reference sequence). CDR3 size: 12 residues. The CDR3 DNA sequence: TGCAGTGCTAGAGATCAGGGATACGAGCAGTACTTC. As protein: CSARDQGYEQYF.

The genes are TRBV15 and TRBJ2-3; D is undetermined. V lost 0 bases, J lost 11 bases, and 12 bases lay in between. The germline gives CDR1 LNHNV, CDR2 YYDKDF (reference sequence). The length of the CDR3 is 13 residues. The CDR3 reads CATSRDRESLQYF. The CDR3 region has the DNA TGTGCCACCAGCAGAGATCGAGAGAGCTTGCAGTATTTT.

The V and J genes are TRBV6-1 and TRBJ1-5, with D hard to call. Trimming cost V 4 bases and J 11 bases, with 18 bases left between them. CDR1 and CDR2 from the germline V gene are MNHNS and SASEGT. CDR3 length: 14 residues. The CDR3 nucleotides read TGTGCCAGCAGTGGTGACAACCACATCCAGTCCCAGCATTTT. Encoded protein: CASSGDNHIQSQHF.

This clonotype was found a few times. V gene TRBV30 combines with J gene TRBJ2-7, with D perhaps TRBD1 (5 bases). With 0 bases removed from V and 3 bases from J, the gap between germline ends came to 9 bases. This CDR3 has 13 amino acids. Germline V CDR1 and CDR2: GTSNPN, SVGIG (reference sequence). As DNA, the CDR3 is TGTGCCTGGAGTGTCGGACAAATCTACGAGCAGTACTTC. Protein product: CAWSVGQIYEQYF. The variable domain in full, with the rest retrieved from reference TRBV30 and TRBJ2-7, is SQTIHQWPATLVQPVGSPLSLECTVEGTSNPNLYWYRQAAGRGLQLLFYSVGIGQISSEVPQNLSASRPQDRQFILSSKKLLLSDSGFYLCAWSVGQIYEQYFGPGTRLTVT.

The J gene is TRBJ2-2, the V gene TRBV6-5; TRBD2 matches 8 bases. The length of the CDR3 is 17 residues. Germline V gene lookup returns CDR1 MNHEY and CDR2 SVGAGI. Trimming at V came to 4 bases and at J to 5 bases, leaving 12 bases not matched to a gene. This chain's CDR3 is CASSSLGRGGVTGELFF. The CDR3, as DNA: TGTGCCAGCAGTTCCCTCGGGAGGGGCGGAGTGACCGGGGAGCTGTTTTTT.

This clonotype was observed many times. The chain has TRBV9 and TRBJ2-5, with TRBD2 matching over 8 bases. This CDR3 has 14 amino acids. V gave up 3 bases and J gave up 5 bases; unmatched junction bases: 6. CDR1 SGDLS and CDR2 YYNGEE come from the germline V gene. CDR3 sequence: CASSGGGRTETQYF. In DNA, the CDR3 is TGTGCCAGCAGCGGCGGGGGGCGGACTGAGACCCAGTACTTC.

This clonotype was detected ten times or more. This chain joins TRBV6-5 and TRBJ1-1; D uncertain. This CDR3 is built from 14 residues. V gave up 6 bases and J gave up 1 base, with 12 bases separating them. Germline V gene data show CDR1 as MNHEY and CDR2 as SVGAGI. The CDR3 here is CASSSYLANTEAFF. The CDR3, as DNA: TGTGCCAGCAGCTCGTATTTGGCGAACACTGAAGCTTTCTTT.

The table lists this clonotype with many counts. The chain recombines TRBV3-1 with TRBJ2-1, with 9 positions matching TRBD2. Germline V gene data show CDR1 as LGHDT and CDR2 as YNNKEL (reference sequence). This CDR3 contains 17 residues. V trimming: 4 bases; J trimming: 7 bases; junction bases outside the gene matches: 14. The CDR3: CASSPQSVGTSLNEQFF. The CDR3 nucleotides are TGTGCCAGCAGCCCCCAGAGCGTGGGGACTAGCCTTAATGAGCAGTTCTTC.

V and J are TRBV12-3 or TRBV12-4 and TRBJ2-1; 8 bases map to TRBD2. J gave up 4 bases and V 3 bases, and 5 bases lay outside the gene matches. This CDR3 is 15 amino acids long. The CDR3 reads CASSFTSGEYNEQFF. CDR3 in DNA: TGTGCCAGCAGTTTTACTAGCGGAGAGTACAATGAGCAGTTCTTC.

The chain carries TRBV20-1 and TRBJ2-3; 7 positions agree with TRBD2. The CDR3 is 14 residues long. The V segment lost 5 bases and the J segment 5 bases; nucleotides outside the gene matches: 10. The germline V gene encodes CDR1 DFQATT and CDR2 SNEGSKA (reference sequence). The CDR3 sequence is CSAGGRELVDTQYF. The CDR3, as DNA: TGCAGTGCTGGAGGGCGGGAGTTGGTAGATACGCAGTATTTT.

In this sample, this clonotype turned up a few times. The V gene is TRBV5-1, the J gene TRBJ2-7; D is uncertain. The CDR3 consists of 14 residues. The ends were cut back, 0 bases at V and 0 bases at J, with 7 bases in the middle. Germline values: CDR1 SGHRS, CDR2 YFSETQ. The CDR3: CASSLAESSYEQYF. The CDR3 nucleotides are TGCGCCAGCAGCTTGGCCGAGAGCTCCTACGAGCAGTACTTC. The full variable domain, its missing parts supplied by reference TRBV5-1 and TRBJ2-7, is KAGVTQTPRYLIKTRGQQVTLSCSPISGHRSVSWYQQTPGQGLQFLFEYFSETQRNKGNFPGRFSGRQFSNSRSEMNVSTLELGDSALYLCASSLAESSYEQYFGPGTRLTVT.

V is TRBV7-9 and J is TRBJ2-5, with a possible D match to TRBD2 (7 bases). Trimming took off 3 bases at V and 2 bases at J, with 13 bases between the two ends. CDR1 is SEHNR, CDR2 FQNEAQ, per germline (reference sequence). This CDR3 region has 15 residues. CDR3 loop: CASSFGSGTQETQYF. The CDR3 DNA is TGTGCCAGCAGCTTTGGCAGCGGGACACAAGAGACCCAGTACTTC.

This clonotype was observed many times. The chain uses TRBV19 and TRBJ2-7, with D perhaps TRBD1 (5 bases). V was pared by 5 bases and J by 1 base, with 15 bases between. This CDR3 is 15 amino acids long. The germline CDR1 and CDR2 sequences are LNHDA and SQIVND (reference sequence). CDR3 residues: CASSWADSPSYEQYF. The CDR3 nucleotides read TGTGCCAGTAGTTGGGCAGACAGCCCTTCCTACGAGCAGTACTTC.

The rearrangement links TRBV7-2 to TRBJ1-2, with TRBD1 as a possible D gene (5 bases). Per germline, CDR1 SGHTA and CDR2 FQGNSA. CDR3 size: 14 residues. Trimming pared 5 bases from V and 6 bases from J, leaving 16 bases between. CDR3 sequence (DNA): TGTGCCAGCAGCCTTCTGGCAGGGATAGATGGCTACACCTTC. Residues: CASSLLAGIDGYTF.

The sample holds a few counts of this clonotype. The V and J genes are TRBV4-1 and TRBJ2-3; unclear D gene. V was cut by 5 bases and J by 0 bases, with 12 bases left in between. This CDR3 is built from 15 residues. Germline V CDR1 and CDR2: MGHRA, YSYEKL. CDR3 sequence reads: CASSGEGISTDTQYF. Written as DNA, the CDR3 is TGCGCCAGCAGCGGTGAAGGGATTAGCACAGATACGCAGTATTTT.

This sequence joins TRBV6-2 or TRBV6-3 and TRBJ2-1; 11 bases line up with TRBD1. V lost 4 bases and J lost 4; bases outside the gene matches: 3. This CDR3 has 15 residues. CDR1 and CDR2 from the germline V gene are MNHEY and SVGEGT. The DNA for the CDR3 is TGTGCCAGCAGTTCCGGGACAGGGGGGTACAATGAGCAGTTCTTC. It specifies CASSSGTGGYNEQFF.

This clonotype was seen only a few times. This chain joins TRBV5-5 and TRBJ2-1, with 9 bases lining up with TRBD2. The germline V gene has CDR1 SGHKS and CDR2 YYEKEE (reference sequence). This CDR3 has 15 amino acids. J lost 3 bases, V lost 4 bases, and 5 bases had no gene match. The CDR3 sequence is CASSEKRGDYNEQFF. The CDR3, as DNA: TGTGCCAGCAGCGAAAAGCGGGGGGACTACAATGAGCAGTTCTTC.

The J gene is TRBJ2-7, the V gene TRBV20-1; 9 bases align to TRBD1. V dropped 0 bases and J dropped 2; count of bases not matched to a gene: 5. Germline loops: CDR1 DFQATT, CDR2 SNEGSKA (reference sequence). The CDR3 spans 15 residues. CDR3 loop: CSARDGRTGAYEQYF. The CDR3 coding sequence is TGCAGTGCTAGAGATGGGCGGACAGGGGCCTACGAGCAGTACTTC.

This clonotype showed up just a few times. The CDR3 DNA is TGTGCCAGCAGCTCAAGGGACAGGACATATCAGCCCCAGCATTTT. Amino acid sequence: CASSSRDRTYQPQHF. The V call is TRBV7-8, the J call TRBJ1-5; 8 bases line up with TRBD1. V trimming: 4 bases; J trimming: 5 bases; junction bases outside the gene matches: 7. The CDR3 has 15 amino acids. CDR1 is SGHVS, CDR2 FQNEAQ, per germline.